Below are 14 T cell receptor beta chains sequenced from a single sample in a study of CD8 T cells in Susac syndrome. Reverse transcription of roughly 0.45 to 1 ug RNA used random hexamers. TCRdb itself ran the immunoSEQ multiplex PCR reads through MiXCR, one entry per CDR3 protein. The sample has about 180,000 distinct CDR3 sequences, around 96% seen once; the top ten hold 0.15% to 0.2%. The sample consisted of CD8+ T cells from PBMCs. Receptor source: a human donor with multiple sclerosis.

The chain links TRBV6-5 to TRBJ1-2, with a possible D match to TRBD1 (5 bases). The ends were cut back, 2 bases at V and 1 base at J, with 20 bases in the middle. CDR1 is MNHEY and CDR2 is SVGAGI in the germline V gene. This CDR3 spans 18 amino acids. CDR3 region: CASSYRETTGRDNYGYTF. The CDR3 coding sequence is TGTGCCAGCAGTTACCGCGAAACAACAGGACGTGATAACTATGGCTACACCTTC.

The rearrangement joins TRBV27 to TRBJ2-1; perhaps D is TRBD1 or TRBD2 (6 bases each). Germline CDR1 MNHEY, CDR2 SMNVEV (reference sequence). Trimming removed 8 bases from V and 6 bases from J, with 20 bases in between. CDR3 size: 15 residues. As DNA, the CDR3 is TGTGCCAGCCATTCACGACGGGGGCAAATCAATGAGCAGTTCTTC. It yields the protein CASHSRRGQINEQFF.

This clonotype has just a few counts. The chain links TRBV5-1 to TRBJ2-7; D is possibly TRBD2 (6 bases). Germline assignment: CDR1 SGHRS and CDR2 YFSETQ. There are 13 residues in the CDR3. V lost 0 bases and J lost 6, with 10 bases in between. Here the CDR3 reads CASSLAGGAEQYF. In DNA, the CDR3 is TGCGCCAGCAGCTTGGCCGGGGGAGCCGAGCAGTACTTC.

The chain recombines TRBV6-1 with TRBJ1-2; D uncertain. Germline values: CDR1 MNHNS, CDR2 SASEGT. Between the trimmed V and J ends, which lost 3 bases and 5 bases, there was a span of 16 bases. The CDR3 contains 15 residues. The CDR3 reads CASSEWLEPVYGYTF. In nucleotides, the CDR3 is TGTGCCAGCAGTGAGTGGCTGGAGCCGGTATATGGCTACACCTTC.

The chain combines TRBV2 with TRBJ1-5; 9 bases are shared with TRBD1. The V segment lost 5 bases and the J segment 6 bases; nucleotides outside the gene matches: 8. This CDR3 comprises 15 residues. Germline CDR1 is SNHLY and CDR2 is FYNNEI. CDR3 sequence (DNA): TGTGCCAGCAGTCGCCGGGACAGGGAGAGTCAGCCCCAGCATTTT. The encoded protein is CASSRRDRESQPQHF.

The chain is built from TRBV4-2 and TRBJ2-3; 9 positions match TRBD1. The CDR3 has 15 residues. The ends lost 0 bases at V and 3 bases at J; junction bases unmatched: 1. CDR1 and CDR2 (germline): LGHNA, YNFKEQ. CDR3 nucleotide sequence: TGTGCCAGCAGCCAAGAGGACAGGGGTACAGATACGCAGTATTTT. Translated, it gives CASSQEDRGTDTQYF.

The chain links TRBV20-1 to TRBJ2-7; 7 bases are shared with TRBD1. V was pared by 3 bases and J by 2 bases, with 4 bases of the junction left unmatched. Germline V CDR1 and CDR2: DFQATT, SNEGSKA (reference sequence). The CDR3 is 13 residues long. The chain's CDR3 is CSASGDRPYEQYF. In DNA, the CDR3 is TGCAGTGCTAGCGGGGACAGACCCTACGAGCAGTACTTC.

The rearrangement links TRBV9 to TRBJ1-6; D not certain. The germline V gene encodes CDR1 SGDLS and CDR2 YYNGEE. CDR3 length: 17 residues. V was pared by 2 bases and J by 8 bases, with 20 bases between. The CDR3 sequence is CASSVSQLGRLDSPLHF. Here the CDR3 DNA reads TGTGCCAGCAGCGTCAGCCAACTAGGACGTCTGGATTCACCCCTCCACTTT.

The chain links TRBV29-1 to TRBJ2-7, with TRBD2 matching over 11 bases. CDR3 length equals 17 residues. Per germline, CDR1 SQVTM and CDR2 ANQGSEA. J was trimmed by 4 bases and V by 4 bases; bases with no gene match: 15. The CDR3 region has the DNA TGCAGCGTTGGCCAAGGGACCTCTAGCGGGAGGTTTTACGAGCAGTACTTC. This sequence encodes CSVGQGTSSGRFYEQYF.

The rearrangement links TRBV9 to TRBJ2-1; 12 bases agree with TRBD2. Germline V gene data show CDR1 as SGDLS and CDR2 as YYNGEE. With 0 bases clipped from V and 4 bases from J, the junction kept 8 bases outside the gene matches. This CDR3 contains 18 residues. Written as DNA, the CDR3 is TGTGCCAGCAGCGTAGCTCTAGCGGGAGGGCCCAGTTACAATGAGCAGTTCTTC. It specifies CASSVALAGGPSYNEQFF.

The rearrangement joins TRBV19 to TRBJ1-1; D is undetermined. Germline V CDR1 and CDR2: LNHDA, SQIVND (reference sequence). V lost 5 bases, J lost 1 base, and 8 bases lay in between. The CDR3 covers 13 residues. As DNA, the CDR3 is TGTGCCAGTAGTGCGGCAGGGAACACTGAAGCTTTCTTT. Translated, it gives CASSAAGNTEAFF.

The V and J genes are TRBV7-2 and TRBJ2-3, with 12 positions matching TRBD2. Trimming at V came to 3 bases and at J to 2 bases, leaving 6 bases not matched to a gene. Per germline, CDR1 SGHTA and CDR2 FQGNSA. The CDR3 contains 17 residues. The DNA for the CDR3 is TGTGCCAGCAGCTTCGATTCTAGCGGGGGGGACACAGATACGCAGTATTTT. It is translated as CASSFDSSGGDTDTQYF.

The J gene is TRBJ2-1, the V gene TRBV4-1; no clear D gene. Germline-derived CDR1 and CDR2 are MGHRA and YSYEKL. V lost 4 bases to trimming and J lost 4 bases, with 8 bases between them. This CDR3 comprises 13 residues. DNA of the CDR3: TGCGCCAGCAGCCCGGAGAAATACAATGAGCAGTTCTTC. It specifies CASSPEKYNEQFF.

This clonotype was recorded a few times. At one of its ends the junction is not consistent with the germline gene, which may arise from a read error. The chain is built from TRBV5-1 and TRBJ2-7; 9 positions agree with TRBD1. Germline-derived CDR1 and CDR2 are SGHRS and YFSETQ. The CDR3 runs to 13 residues. CDR3 in amino acids: CASSWGQGYEQYF. The DNA of the CDR3 is TGTGCCAGCAGCTGGGGACAGGGTTACGAGCAGTACTTC.